Given below is one TCR beta chain in context. One end of the junction does not line up with germline, which may come from a read error. This entry is derived from a study of immune characterization of retroperitoneal liposarcoma. Germline CDR1 and CDR2: LGHNA and YSLEER. CDR3 length equals 15 residues. TCRdb reprocessed the PCR reads via MiXCR and lists one record per CDR3 protein. Of about 10,000 distinct CDR3 sequences in the sample, approximately 24% were seen once. This TCR derives from a male donor with retroperitoneal liposarcoma. The chain combines TRBV4-3 with TRBJ1-2; tentatively, D is TRBD1 (6 bases). The material sequenced was blood. CDR3 bases: TGCGCCAGCAGCCAAGGGACAGCTTATCATCGCGGCTACAACTTC. It codes for CASSQGTAYHRGYNF.